Listed here are 5 T cell receptor beta chains from one sample, sequenced in a study of cytomegalovirus exposure and HLA in healthy donors. Researchers ran the PCR with 60 Vbeta and 13 Jbeta primers. The protocol was immunoSEQ multiplex PCR, while the TCRdb copy is restricted to in-frame clones and leaves out a portion. The top ten clones hold approximately 3.1% of a sample with over 100,000 clones, about 79% of them seen once. The specimen was PBMCs. All receptors come from a woman aged 18-29 years in good health and CMV-seropositive.

This clone came up a few times. This chain connects TRBV6-1 to TRBJ1-2; D gene unclear. Per germline, CDR1 MNHNS and CDR2 SASEGT. V was shortened by 3 bases and J by 1 base, with 9 bases between the two germline ends. This CDR3 has 14 residues. The DNA for the CDR3 is TGTGCCAGCAGTGAGTCCGGGATTAACTATGGCTACACCTTC. This sequence encodes CASSESGINYGYTF.

The chain couples TRBV2 to TRBJ2-5; D is ambiguous. The CDR3 runs to 14 residues. Trimming cost V 2 bases and J 1 base, with 8 bases left between them. Germline V gene data show CDR1 as SNHLY and CDR2 as FYNNEI. CDR3 sequence (DNA): TGTGCCAGCAGTGAAAGAACTTCCCAAGAGACCCAGTACTTC. This codes for CASSERTSQETQYF.

DNA of the CDR3: TGTGCCAGCAGTTCAGGCTACTCTGGGGCCAACGTCCTGACTTTC. Translating it yields CASSSGYSGANVLTF. The chain combines TRBV27 with TRBJ2-6; D is undetermined. The V gene lost 4 bases and the J gene lost 0 bases, with 7 bases spanning the gap. Germline V gene lookup returns CDR1 MNHEY and CDR2 SMNVEV (reference sequence). The CDR3 covers 15 residues.

This rearrangement joins TRBV6-1 to TRBJ1-1; D not certain. The CDR3 has 12 residues. Germline assignment: CDR1 MNHNS and CDR2 SASEGT. The V end lost 6 bases, the J end lost 3 bases, and 8 bases lay between the germline ends. The CDR3 sequence: CASRVSDTEAFF. The CDR3 DNA reads TGTGCCAGCAGGGTTTCGGACACTGAAGCTTTCTTT.

This rearrangement joins TRBV7-9 to TRBJ2-5, with unresolved D. The V gene's germline CDR1 is SEHNR and CDR2 FQNEAQ (reference sequence). This CDR3 has 13 residues. Trimming took off 2 bases at V and 5 bases at J, with 9 bases between the two ends. CDR3 in amino acids: CASSLRTRETQYF. The DNA of the CDR3 is TGTGCCAGCAGCTTACGTACTCGGGAGACCCAGTACTTC.